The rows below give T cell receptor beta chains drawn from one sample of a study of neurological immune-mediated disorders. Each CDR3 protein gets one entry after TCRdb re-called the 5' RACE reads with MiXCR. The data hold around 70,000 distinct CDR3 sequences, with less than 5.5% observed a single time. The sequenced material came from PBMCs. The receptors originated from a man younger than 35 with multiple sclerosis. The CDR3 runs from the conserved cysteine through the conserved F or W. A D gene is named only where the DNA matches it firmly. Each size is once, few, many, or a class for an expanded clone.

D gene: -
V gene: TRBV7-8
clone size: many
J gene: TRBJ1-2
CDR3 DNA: TGTGCCAGCAGCTCCGCTAGTGGCTTTAACTATGGCTACACCTTC
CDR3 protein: CASSSASGFNYGYTF

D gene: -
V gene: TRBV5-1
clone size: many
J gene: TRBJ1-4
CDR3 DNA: TGCGCCAGCTCCGAGGCCGGGAAAGGTGAAAAACTGTTTTTT
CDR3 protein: CASSEAGKGEKLFF

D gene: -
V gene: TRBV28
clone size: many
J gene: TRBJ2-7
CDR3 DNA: TGTGCCAGCAGTTTGTCTGTAAGGGGGTCCTACGAGCAGTACTTC
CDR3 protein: CASSLSVRGSYEQYF

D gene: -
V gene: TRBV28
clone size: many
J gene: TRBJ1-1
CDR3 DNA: TGTGCCAGCACCTTGAACACTGAAGCTTTCTTT
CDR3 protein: CASTLNTEAFF

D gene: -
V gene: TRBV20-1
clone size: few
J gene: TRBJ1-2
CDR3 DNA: TGCAGTGTCCAAAGGGACTATGGCTACACCTTC
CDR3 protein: CSVQRDYGYTF

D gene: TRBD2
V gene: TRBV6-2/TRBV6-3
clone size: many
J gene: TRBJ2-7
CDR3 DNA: TGTGCCAGCAGTCAACCGGGACTAGCGGGTTACGAGCAGTACTTC
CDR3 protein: CASSQPGLAGYEQYF

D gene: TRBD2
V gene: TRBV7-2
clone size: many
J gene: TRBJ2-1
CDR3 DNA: TGTGCCAGCAGCTTCGGACTAGCGAACAATGAGCAGTTCTTC
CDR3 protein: CASSFGLANNEQFF

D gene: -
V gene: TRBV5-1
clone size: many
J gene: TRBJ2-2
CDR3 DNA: TGCGCCAGCAGCTTGGCCCTCCTAGCGAAGGGGAACACCGGGGAGCTGTTTTTT
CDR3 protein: CASSLALLAKGNTGELFF

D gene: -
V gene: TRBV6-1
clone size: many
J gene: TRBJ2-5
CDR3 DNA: TGTGCCAGCAGTGAAATGGGGGACGAGACCCAGTACTTC
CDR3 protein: CASSEMGDETQYF

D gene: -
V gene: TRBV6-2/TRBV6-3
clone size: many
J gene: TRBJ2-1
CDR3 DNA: TGTGCCAGCAGTTACGGCCAGCACAATGAGCAGTTCTTC
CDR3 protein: CASSYGQHNEQFF

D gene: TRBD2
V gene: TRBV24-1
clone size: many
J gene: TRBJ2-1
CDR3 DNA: TGTGCCACCAGTGATTCAGCGGGGGGCACAAACAATGAGCAGTTCTTC
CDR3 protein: CATSDSAGGTNNEQFF